These T cell receptor beta chains were read from a single sample in a study of cytomegalovirus exposure and HLA in healthy donors. Sequenced by immunoSEQ multiplex PCR; TCRdb stores in-frame clones only, minus some. This table has roughly 100,000 clones, 71% appearing once. Sequenced: PBMCs. The receptors were gathered from a female donor in good health and CMV-seronegative. Both conserved end residues are part of each CDR3. The D gene is left open where the match is weak. Size tells how often a clone was seen (once, few, many) or the class of an expanded clone, and some rows leave it out.

d_gene: TRBD2
j_gene: TRBJ2-7
v_gene: TRBV5-4
abundance: NA
CDR3aa: CASRGAGRRDEQYF
CDR3nt: TGTGCCAGCAGGGGAGCGGGGCGAAGGGACGAGCAGTACTTC

d_gene: TRBD2
j_gene: TRBJ2-1
v_gene: TRBV11-1
abundance: NA
CDR3aa: CASSLAIAGGIGEQFF
CDR3nt: TGTGCCAGCAGCTTAGCGATAGCGGGAGGGATCGGAGAGCAGTTCTTC

d_gene: NA
j_gene: TRBJ2-7
v_gene: TRBV6-6
abundance: NA
CDR3aa: CASSSLGQPYEQYF
CDR3nt: TGTGCCAGCAGTTCCCTCGGACAGCCCTACGAGCAGTACTTC

d_gene: TRBD1
j_gene: TRBJ1-2
v_gene: TRBV30
abundance: NA
CDR3aa: CAWSVSQGEGGYTF
CDR3nt: TGTGCCTGGAGTGTTAGTCAGGGGGAAGGCGGCTACACCTTC

d_gene: NA
j_gene: TRBJ2-3
v_gene: TRBV7-2
abundance: many
CDR3aa: CASIPRGSVGDTQYF
CDR3nt: TGTGCCAGCATCCCTCGAGGTAGCGTTGGGGATACGCAGTATTTT

d_gene: TRBD1
j_gene: TRBJ1-5
v_gene: TRBV2
abundance: NA
CDR3aa: CASRDWGQSNQPQHF
CDR3nt: TGTGCCAGCAGGGACTGGGGACAGAGCAATCAGCCCCAGCATTTT

d_gene: NA
j_gene: TRBJ2-3
v_gene: TRBV10-3
abundance: NA
CDR3aa: CAISESGQSTDTQYF
CDR3nt: TGTGCCATCAGTGAGTCTGGGCAGAGCACAGATACGCAGTATTTT

d_gene: TRBD1
j_gene: TRBJ1-5
v_gene: TRBV9
abundance: NA
CDR3aa: CASSVVLTGWQPQHF
CDR3nt: TGTGCCAGCAGCGTAGTATTGACAGGGTGGCAGCCCCAGCATTTT

d_gene: NA
j_gene: TRBJ1-1
v_gene: TRBV30
abundance: NA
CDR3aa: CAFRGMVNTEAFF
CDR3nt: TGTGCCTTTCGAGGGATGGTGAACACTGAAGCTTTCTTT

d_gene: NA
j_gene: TRBJ1-3
v_gene: TRBV10-3
abundance: few
CDR3aa: CAISDSLEPGNTIYF
CDR3nt: TGTGCCATCAGTGATTCATTAGAACCTGGAAACACCATATATTTT

d_gene: TRBD1
j_gene: TRBJ2-3
v_gene: TRBV12-5
abundance: NA
CDR3aa: CAGGLDRLSDTQYF
CDR3nt: TGTGCTGGTGGTTTGGACAGGTTAAGTGATACGCAGTATTTT

d_gene: TRBD1
j_gene: TRBJ1-5
v_gene: TRBV11-3
abundance: NA
CDR3aa: CASSRDRGRRSNQPQHF
CDR3nt: TGTGCCAGCAGTCGGGACAGGGGGCGTAGGAGCAATCAGCCCCAGCATTTT

d_gene: NA
j_gene: TRBJ2-7
v_gene: TRBV9
abundance: NA
CDR3aa: CASSVDGMGIEQYF
CDR3nt: TGTGCCAGCAGCGTAGACGGGATGGGGATCGAGCAGTACTTC

d_gene: TRBD1
j_gene: TRBJ1-2
v_gene: TRBV9
abundance: few
CDR3aa: CASSVASWGTGYYGYTF
CDR3nt: TGTGCCAGCAGCGTAGCTTCTTGGGGGACAGGGTACTATGGCTACACCTTC

d_gene: TRBD1
j_gene: TRBJ1-2
v_gene: TRBV7-9
abundance: NA
CDR3aa: CASRKGQKHSRNYGYTF
CDR3nt: TGTGCCAGCAGAAAGGGACAGAAGCATTCAAGAAACTATGGCTACACCTTC

d_gene: NA
j_gene: TRBJ2-1
v_gene: TRBV18
abundance: NA
CDR3aa: CASSPITAAGNEQFF
CDR3nt: TGTGCCAGCTCACCAATTACGGCGGCCGGCAATGAGCAGTTCTTC

d_gene: TRBD1
j_gene: TRBJ2-7
v_gene: TRBV5-1
abundance: NA
CDR3aa: CASSLGTGRYEQYF
CDR3nt: TGCGCCAGCAGCCTCGGGACAGGGCGCTACGAGCAGTACTTC

d_gene: TRBD2
j_gene: TRBJ2-3
v_gene: TRBV4-2
abundance: NA
CDR3aa: CASSQDVVGRLAGGPRASDTQYF
CDR3nt: TGTGCCAGCAGCCAAGACGTCGTCGGTAGACTAGCGGGAGGGCCACGGGCCTCAGATACGCAGTATTTT

d_gene: TRBD1
j_gene: TRBJ1-4
v_gene: TRBV7-2
abundance: NA
CDR3aa: CASSLDRVKLFF
CDR3nt: TGTGCCAGCAGCCTCGACAGGGTAAAACTGTTTTTT

d_gene: NA
j_gene: TRBJ2-5
v_gene: TRBV5-1
abundance: NA
CDR3aa: CASNTDNQETQYF
CDR3nt: TGCGCCAGCAACACAGACAACCAAGAGACCCAGTACTTC

d_gene: NA
j_gene: TRBJ1-1
v_gene: TRBV2
abundance: NA
CDR3aa: CASSPQGRDEAFF
CDR3nt: TGTGCCAGCAGCCCCCAGGGGAGAGATGAAGCTTTCTTT

d_gene: TRBD2
j_gene: TRBJ2-3
v_gene: TRBV27
abundance: NA
CDR3aa: CASSWIAGGADTQYF
CDR3nt: TGTGCCAGCAGTTGGATAGCGGGAGGCGCAGATACGCAGTATTTT

d_gene: TRBD1
j_gene: TRBJ1-2
v_gene: TRBV4-1
abundance: NA
CDR3aa: CASSHSGTGENYGYTF
CDR3nt: TGCGCCAGCAGCCATTCCGGGACAGGGGAAAACTATGGCTACACCTTC

d_gene: TRBD1
j_gene: TRBJ2-7
v_gene: TRBV4-1
abundance: few
CDR3aa: CASSQAAPTGTGTYEQYF
CDR3nt: TGCGCCAGCAGCCAAGCGGCGCCAACCGGGACAGGAACCTACGAGCAGTACTTC

d_gene: NA
j_gene: TRBJ1-1
v_gene: TRBV28
abundance: NA
CDR3aa: CASSSGLSEAFF
CDR3nt: TGTGCCAGCAGTTCGGGTCTTTCTGAAGCTTTCTTT

d_gene: TRBD1
j_gene: TRBJ2-3
v_gene: TRBV7-9
abundance: NA
CDR3aa: CASGPDRGRADTQYF
CDR3nt: TGTGCCAGCGGCCCTGACAGGGGGCGCGCAGATACGCAGTATTTT

d_gene: NA
j_gene: TRBJ2-1
v_gene: TRBV27
abundance: NA
CDR3aa: CASSLGPGNEQFF
CDR3nt: TGTGCCAGCAGTTTGGGGCCGGGCAATGAGCAGTTCTTC

d_gene: NA
j_gene: TRBJ2-7
v_gene: TRBV2
abundance: NA
CDR3aa: CASSEKGGSLGEQYF
CDR3nt: TGTGCCAGCAGTGAAAAAGGAGGGAGCCTAGGCGAGCAGTACTTC